This TCR beta chain was retrieved from a study of post-analysis software for immune sequencing data. Whole-study findings and limits: TRBV5-6, TRBV5-1 and TRBV20-1 were among roughly five TRBV segments more frequent in patients than controls.

Germline V gene data show CDR1 as MNHEY and CDR2 as SVGAGI. This CDR3 region has 13 residues. The J segment lost 4 bases and the V segment lost 10 bases, leaving 6 bases of the junction unmatched. The TCR beta cDNA libraries contained unique molecular identifiers. TCRdb re-called the PCR reads with MiXCR, one entry per CDR3 protein. In the table there are roughly 430,000 distinct CDR3 sequences, about 40% of which are singletons. A word on this clonotype: Its cognate antigen is unknown.

Sequencing was carried out using blood. The receptor was isolated from a girl aged 2-10 years with multiple sclerosis. J is TRBJ2-3 and V is TRBV6-5, with 9 bases fitting TRBD1. CDR3 protein: CATTGQGPDTQYF. Here the CDR3 DNA reads TGTGCCACCACCGGACAGGGGCCAGATACGCAGTATTTT.